The rows below give T cell receptor beta chains drawn from one sample of a study of early T cells in non-severe SARS-CoV-2 infection. A single record per CDR3 protein comes from TCRdb applying MiXCR to the 5' RACE reads. The sample records 74,000 or so distinct CDR3 sequences, 9.5% to 15% being singletons. Sequencing was done on a sample of whole blood. These receptors were collected from an adult who was a healthcare worker with PCR-confirmed SARS-CoV-2 infection or an uninfected control (not recorded which). Each CDR3 is given with its conserved first and last residue. A D gene is named only where the DNA matches it firmly. For some rows the clone size is stated as once, few or many, or as a class when expanded; others skip it.

j_call d_call v_call clone_size cdr3_length cdr3_nt cdr3_aa
TRBJ2-4 TRBD1 TRBV10-2 few 16 TGCGCCAGCAGTGAACTTAGACAGGGAAGGGAAAACATTCAGTACTTC CASSELRQGRENIQYF
TRBJ2-2 TRBD1 TRBV28 NA 16 TGTGCCAGCAGTTTAAGGGCAGGGGGTCTCACCGGGGAGCTGTTTTTT CASSLRAGGLTGELFF
TRBJ2-1 TRBD2 TRBV29-1 NA 14 TGCAGCGTTACAACTAGCGGGTCAATCTATGAGCAGTTCTTC CSVTTSGSIYEQFF
TRBJ1-3 NA TRBV12-3/TRBV12-4 NA 15 TGTGCCAGCAGCCCGGGACAATACTCTGGAAACACCATATATTTT CASSPGQYSGNTIYF
TRBJ1-1 NA TRBV12-3/TRBV12-4 many 13 TGTGCCAGCAGGACTAGGGAGCACACTGAAGCTTTCTTT CASRTREHTEAFF
TRBJ1-2 TRBD1 TRBV29-1 many 12 TGCAGCGTTGCCGGGACAGGGAGGGGCTACACCTTC CSVAGTGRGYTF
TRBJ1-2 NA TRBV29-1 few 13 TGCAGCGTGGGGGACTCCCGCGGCTATGGCTACACCTTC CSVGDSRGYGYTF
TRBJ1-4 NA TRBV7-2 medium-sized 14 TGTGCCAGCAGCACCGGGACGGCTAATGAAAAACTGTTTTTT CASSTGTANEKLFF
TRBJ2-1 NA TRBV29-1 many 12 TGCAGCGTCGGACCAAGCGGGACAGGCCAGTTCTTC CSVGPSGTGQFF
TRBJ2-3 TRBD2 TRBV5-1 few 16 TGCGCCAGCAGCTTGGCCGGGACTAGCGGGACAGATACGCAGTATTTT CASSLAGTSGTDTQYF
TRBJ2-3 TRBD2 TRBV29-1 few 15 TGCAGCGTGGCCGGGACTAGCGGGCTCACAGATACGCAGTATTTT CSVAGTSGLTDTQYF
TRBJ1-1 NA TRBV29-1 NA 14 TGCAGCGCGGGGAAAACACAGGGGAACACTGAAGCTTTCTTT CSAGKTQGNTEAFF
TRBJ2-1 TRBD2 TRBV6-5 few 15 TGTGCCAGCAGTTACGTCCGGGGAGGGTACAATGAGCAGTTCTTC CASSYVRGGYNEQFF
TRBJ1-5 NA TRBV4-3 NA 13 TGCGCCAGCAGCCAGAATGTCAATCAGCCCCAGCATTTT CASSQNVNQPQHF
TRBJ2-5 NA TRBV5-1 many 15 TGCGCCAGCAGCTTGGGGCCAAGCTACCAAGAGACCCAGTACTTC CASSLGPSYQETQYF
TRBJ2-7 TRBD1 TRBV20-1 NA 12 TGCAGTGCTCCCGGGACAGCCTACGAGCAGTACTTC CSAPGTAYEQYF
TRBJ2-2 NA TRBV10-3 NA 15 TGTGCCATCAAGTCAGGGACCCTGAACACCGGGGAGCTGTTTTTT CAIKSGTLNTGELFF
TRBJ1-6 TRBD1 TRBV7-2 NA 16 TGTGCCAGCAGCCCGACGGACAGGGCCTATAATTCACCCCTCCACTTT CASSPTDRAYNSPLHF
TRBJ2-1 NA TRBV6-2/TRBV6-3 NA 15 TGTGCCAGCAGTTACTTTTCGGACAGTGGGAATGAGCAGTTCTTC CASSYFSDSGNEQFF
TRBJ2-3 TRBD2 TRBV10-1 many 17 TGCGCCAGCAGCCCGGAACTAGCGGGAGAGAATCTGAATACGCAGTATTTT CASSPELAGENLNTQYF
TRBJ2-1 NA TRBV20-1 NA 10 TGCAGTGCTAGAAAGGATGAGCAGTTCTTC CSARKDEQFF
TRBJ1-3 NA TRBV29-1 few 11 TGCAGCGTTCTCAGGGGAACCACCATATATTTT CSVLRGTTIYF
TRBJ2-3 TRBD2 TRBV12-3/TRBV12-4 many 17 TGTGCCAGCAGTTTAACGTCTGGCGGGGGAGGTGTGAGGACGCAGTATTTT CASSLTSGGGGVRTQYF
TRBJ2-7 TRBD2 TRBV28 many 15 TGTGCCAGCAGTGTAGCCGGGACTAGCGACCACGAGCAGTACTTC CASSVAGTSDHEQYF